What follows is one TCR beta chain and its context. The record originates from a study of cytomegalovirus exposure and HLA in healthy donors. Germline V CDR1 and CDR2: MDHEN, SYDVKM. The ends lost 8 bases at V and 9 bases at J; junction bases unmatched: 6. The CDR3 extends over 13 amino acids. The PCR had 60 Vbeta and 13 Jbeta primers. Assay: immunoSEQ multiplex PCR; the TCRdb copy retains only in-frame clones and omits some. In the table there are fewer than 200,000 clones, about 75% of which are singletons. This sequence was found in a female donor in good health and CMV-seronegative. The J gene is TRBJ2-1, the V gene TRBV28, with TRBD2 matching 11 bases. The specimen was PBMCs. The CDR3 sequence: CASYSGGAGEQFF. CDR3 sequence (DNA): TGTGCCAGCTATAGCGGGGGGGCCGGTGAGCAGTTCTTC.